The text below deals with one T cell receptor (beta chain). Germline-derived CDR1 and CDR2 are SGDLS and YYNGEE. Trimming at V came to 3 bases and at J to 8 bases, leaving 10 bases not matched to a gene. The CDR3 length is 15 residues. The data are from a study of blood T cell repertoires in COVID-19. Background on the study: Material from acute and convalescent COVID-19 was sourced from the United States, Italy and Spain. T cells, B-cell-depleted T cells, or PBMCs supplied cDNA or gDNA.

Per the study methods: From reference gene primer amplification, estimates of nucleated cell counts were derived. The table came from immunoSEQ multiplex PCR; TCRdb's copy has only in-frame clones and leaves some out. From that table come the V and J calls and clone size; the DNA was used to work out D and trimming. Found here are 200,000 to 300,000 clones, 84% of them singletons; the top ten hold around 4%. The receptor was derived from a man aged 45 to 65 with acute or convalescent COVID-19. V gene TRBV9 combines with J gene TRBJ1-4, with TRBD1 identical over 7 bases. Sequencing used peripheral blood. The DNA of the CDR3 is TGTGCCAGCAGCGCCCCGGGACAGAGGACAGAAAAACTGTTTTTT. It specifies CASSAPGQRTEKLFF.